This T cell receptor (beta chain) was sequenced for a study of blood T cells in healthy people across ages. Study-wide context: About one barcoded beta molecule per two T cells was captured by template switching. Notes on the study in general: Diversity of TCR beta per million T cells declined in a roughly linear way with age. The donors' CMV status was not determined, possibly confounding changes in expanded clonotypes. Estimates based on one million T cells were treated as lower bounds.

Turning to this clonotype: Its antigen is undetermined.

This CDR3 spans 14 amino acids. Germline values: CDR1 LGHNA, CDR2 YSLEER. V shed 0 bases and J shed 8 bases, with 8 bases lying between them. Sample-barcoded 5' priming and a J-beta primer mix drove a second PCR of about 6 to 12 cycles. TCRdb reprocessed the 5' RACE reads with MiXCR, giving one entry per CDR3 protein. The profile covers approximately 1.5 million distinct CDR3 sequences, with around 40% appearing a single time and over 3.5% taken by the ten largest. The receptor was isolated from a woman aged 18-29 years in good health. The chain recombines TRBV4-3 with TRBJ2-6; unclear D gene. Sequencing was performed on blood. For the CDR3, the DNA is TGCGCCAGCAGCCAAGAAAGGGTTACCAACGTCCTGACTTTC. This gives the protein CASSQERVTNVLTF.